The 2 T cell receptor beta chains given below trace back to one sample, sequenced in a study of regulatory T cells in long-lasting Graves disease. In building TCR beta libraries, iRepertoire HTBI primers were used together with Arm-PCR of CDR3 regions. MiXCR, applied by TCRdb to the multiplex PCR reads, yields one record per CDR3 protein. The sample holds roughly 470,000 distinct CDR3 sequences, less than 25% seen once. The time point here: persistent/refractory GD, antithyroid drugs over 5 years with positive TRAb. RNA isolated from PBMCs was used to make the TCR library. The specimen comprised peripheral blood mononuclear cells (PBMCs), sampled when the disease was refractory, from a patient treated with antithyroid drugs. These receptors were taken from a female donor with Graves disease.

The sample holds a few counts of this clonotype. The CDR3: CSVIGGRANIQYF. The CDR3 DNA follows: TGCAGCGTTATCGGCGGGAGGGCTAACATTCAGTACTTC. The gene calls are TRBV29-1 and TRBJ2-4; 9 bases map to TRBD2. In germline, CDR1 is SQVTM, CDR2 ANQGSEA. J gave up 7 bases and V 5 bases, and 6 bases lay outside the gene matches. CDR3 size: 13 residues.

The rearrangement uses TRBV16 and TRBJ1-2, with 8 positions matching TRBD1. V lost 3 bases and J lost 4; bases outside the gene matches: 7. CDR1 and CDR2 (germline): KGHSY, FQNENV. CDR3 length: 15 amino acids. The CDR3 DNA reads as TGTGCCAGCAGCCACCGGGACAGGCTTCTCTATGGCTACACCTTC. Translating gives CASSHRDRLLYGYTF.